These T cell receptor beta chains were read from a single sample in a study of human T cells and chemical hapten exposure. MiXCR, run by TCRdb on the RACE reads, gives a single entry per CDR3 protein. There are some 90,000 distinct CDR3 sequences in the sample; 9.5% to 13% occur only once, and more than 1% lies in the top ten. Source: whole blood, taken in connection with sensitization to the hapten diphenylcyclopropenone (DPC). The receptor set was obtained from a woman in her 30s with alopecia areata. Some clones in this sample may be carry-over from other donors' samples. The CDR3 runs from the conserved cysteine through the conserved F or W. The order of the fields is clone size, J gene, CDR3 length, V gene, CDR3 protein. The size entry is marked missing in some rows and otherwise reads once, few, many or a size class.

>few|TRBJ1-1|15|TRBV7-9
CASSARTSMNTEAFF
>many|TRBJ1-1|12|TRBV29-1
CSVSRLGTEAFF
>-|TRBJ2-7|15|TRBV7-9
CASSFGQGPTYEQYF
>-|TRBJ1-1|14|TRBV19
CASDSRTVNTEAFF
>few|TRBJ1-1|14|TRBV6-5
CASSKGGGGVEAFF
>-|TRBJ1-5|15|TRBV19
CASSMGHLSNQPQHF
>many|TRBJ2-2|13|TRBV11-2
CASSFRGTGELFF
>many|TRBJ2-3|15|TRBV7-6
CASGPTGAFTDTQYF
>-|TRBJ2-5|12|TRBV12-3/TRBV12-4
CASRDGQGTQYF
>-|TRBJ2-7|16|TRBV7-9
CASSLGYSGTFYEQYF
>-|TRBJ1-5|16|TRBV10-1
CASSDRRINSNQPQHF
>few|TRBJ2-5|14|TRBV5-1
CASSTGRIQETQYF
>-|TRBJ1-1|13|TRBV7-3
CASSLVVATEAFF
>-|TRBJ1-1|14|TRBV20-1
CSAPPPGKNTEAFF
>many|TRBJ2-3|19|TRBV14
CASSQEGALRGPAFTTQYF
>-|TRBJ2-1|14|TRBV3-1
CASSPGTAGNEQFF
>medium-sized|TRBJ2-1|11|TRBV29-1
CSVVRVQEQFF
>many|TRBJ2-1|14|TRBV12-3/TRBV12-4
CASSFQGAHNEQFF
>many|TRBJ2-7|13|TRBV30
CAWRIAGGREQYF
>few|TRBJ2-3|13|TRBV12-3/TRBV12-4
CASNEQGADTQYF
>-|TRBJ2-5|13|TRBV20-1
CSASDSRAETQYF
>few|TRBJ2-7|15|TRBV20-1
CSASPLGRASYEQYF
>-|TRBJ2-2|12|TRBV7-3
CASSLTAGELFF
>-|TRBJ2-2|15|TRBV20-1
CSARVAQTNTGELFF
>-|TRBJ2-4|19|TRBV5-6
CASSLENRLAKGTKNIQYF
>-|TRBJ2-2|13|TRBV29-1
CSVEFGGTGELFF
>many|TRBJ2-1|14|TRBV29-1
CSVEGTSAYNEQFF
>-|TRBJ1-2|13|TRBV28
CASSIPTGNGYTF
>few|TRBJ1-5|13|TRBV30
CAWSSRIDQPQHF
>-|TRBJ2-7|15|TRBV27
CASSPRGSGRSEQYF
>-|TRBJ1-2|13|TRBV30
CAWSSGGSYGYTF
>many|TRBJ2-7|13|TRBV20-1
CSAREGGDYEQYF
>-|TRBJ2-3|15|TRBV20-1
CSASQPGWYSDTQYF
>many|TRBJ2-3|13|TRBV6-5
CASAAFRADTQYF
>many|TRBJ2-1|16|TRBV7-2
CASSQRTSGGFNEQFF
>many|TRBJ2-5|13|TRBV6-2/TRBV6-3
CASSTEQGRTQYF
>-|TRBJ2-5|15|TRBV11-2
CASSWRTPIQETQYF